This TCR beta chain was captured by sequencing in a study of the immune and genomic landscape of osteosarcoma (dated by TCRdb to 2018 to 2020). Looking at the study overall: The overall cohort was composed of roughly 50 pediatric and adult patients with high-grade osteosarcoma, and a median age at diagnosis of about 29 years (range 5-81) was recorded. Osteosarcoma specimens were profiled with whole genome, RNA and T-cell receptor sequencing plus immunohistochemistry and reverse phase protein arrays so that immunogenic potential could be defined. TCR sequencing results were integrated with transcriptome, protein array and immunostaining data to characterize the osteosarcoma immunogenomic landscape. In the overall cohort, under 65% of patients were male, and localized disease at diagnosis was presented by around 77% of patients. The cohort was enriched for poor-risk disease, with about 73% showing unfavorable pathologic response to standard therapy and roughly 68% deceased. The goal of the study was to explain why immune checkpoint inhibitors have shown limited clinical activity in osteosarcoma. Two samples from the same tumor site were contributed by each of three patients. Points the paper makes about the study in general: Productive TCR clonality was low overall, averaging roughly 0.09 with a maximum of roughly 0.3, suggesting limited T-cell clonal expansion. The clonality benchmarks were taken from external normal skin and healthy peripheral blood data instead of from matched normal tissue. Sample size was not determined by any statistical method, because osteosarcoma is rare and all possible samples were collected. Along with the frozen tumor specimens, matched blood was collected from just a couple of patients. In five cases, the repertoire was dominated by a single hyperexpanded clone, and fewer than 100 T-cell clonotypes were detected in all five cases. Higher TCR productive clonality was observed in the immune-hot C3 cluster than in the cold C1 cluster, although TCR productive clonality remained low overall.

The ImmunoSEQ Assay (Adaptive Biotechnologies) was used to immunosequence the CDR3 regions of the TCR beta chain. In the original analysis: The ImmunoSEQ Analyzer platform was used to export TCRB rearrangements, read counts, read proportions and gene usage. T-cell clonality was computed as 1 minus Pielou's evenness on productive rearrangements. In the clonal space homeostasis analysis, clonotypes were grouped as rare, small, medium, large or hyperexpanded (0.01 to 1 of the repertoire). TCR productive clonality was compared across immune clusters C1, C2 and C3 using the Wilcoxon rank sum test. TCRdb took over this immuneACCESS table, retaining in-frame rearrangements with V and J assigned. Such tables are incomplete; in checked studies, under half of the missing clones stem from an unresolved V gene, and the remainder is unexplained. That table furnishes V, J and clone size, whereas the DNA furnished D and trimming. Recorded for this sample are approximately 5,900 clones; 55% to 75% of them occurred a single time. The ten top clones hold roughly 15% of the sample.

On this clone: Its antigen is not yet known. Base qualities were left out, and no much larger clone turns up one base away.

The CDR1 and CDR2 encoded by the germline V gene are SQVTM and ANQGSEA. CDR3 length: 14 amino acids, cysteine to phenylalanine. Of all the DNA, just the CDR3 is kept, 42 bases in frame from base 1. The V end loses 2 bases and the J end loses 0 bases, and a stretch of 9 bases separates them. Post-treatment primary, local recurrence and metastasis tumors from poor-prognosis patients were used as specimens. The chain links TRBV29-1 with TRBJ2-3; a tentative D call is TRBD2 (5 bases match). Sequencing was done on a sample of osteosarcoma tumor tissue from the lung. The TCR originated in a human donor with osteosarcoma. The base sequence is TGCAGCGTTGAAATGGGAGATAGCACAGATACGCAGTATTTT. The encoded protein is CSVEMGDSTDTQYF.